This TCR beta chain was profiled in a study of tumour-infiltrating T cells in Burkitt lymphoma. Study as a whole: Overall and progression-free survival were predicted by productive clonality.

Trimming took 1 base from V and 0 from J, leaving 8 bases between them. Germline V CDR1 and CDR2: SGDLS, YYNGEE. CDR3 size: 16 residues. By share of the sample, this clone is large. The repertoire was sequenced with immunoSEQ multiplex PCR; TCRdb's copy has only in-frame clones and lacks some. The table lists 1,000 or so clones, under 15% of them singletons. What was sequenced was tumor tissue. The TCR comes from a human donor with diffuse large B-cell lymphoma. The rearrangement joins TRBV9 to TRBJ2-6; the D is unclear. The DNA for the CDR3 is TGTGCCAGCAGCGTAAACGGCCTCTCTGGGGCCAACGTCCTGACTTTC. It is translated as CASSVNGLSGANVLTF. Supplemented by reference TRBV9 and TRBJ2-6, the full variable domain reads DSGVTQTPKHLITATGQRVTLRCSPRSGDLSVYWYQQSLDQGLQFLIQYYNGEERAKGNILERFSAQQFPDLHSELNLSSLELGDSALYFCASSVNGLSGANVLTFGAGSRLTVL.